The next 10 T cell receptor beta chains were all read from a single sample in a study of T-cell memory formation after mild COVID-19. TCRdb reanalysed the 5' RACE reads using MiXCR and keeps one entry per CDR3 protein. The sample holds about 240,000 distinct CDR3 sequences, 7.5% to 10% seen once. The specimen was PBMCs or a T cell subset sorted from them (not recorded which). The receptor source for this set is a man between 18 and 35 years old who had mild COVID-19 (a few samples of this study predate the infection). Cell type and time point are not known.

This clonotype has more than one count but fewer than ten. The CDR3 loop is CASMGGAETQYF. The CDR3 bases are TGTGCCAGCATGGGGGGCGCTGAGACCCAGTACTTC. This rearrangement joins TRBV2 to TRBJ2-5, with D perhaps given as TRBD1 or TRBD2 (6 bases each). Germline V gene sequence: CDR1 SNHLY, CDR2 FYNNEI. There are 12 residues in the CDR3. Deletions cut 7 bases from V and 5 bases from J, with 11 bases between.

The chain uses TRBV6-5 and TRBJ2-2; TRBD1 matches 7 bases. Germline CDR1 MNHEY, CDR2 SVGAGI. This CDR3 contains 16 residues. Trimming cost V 6 bases and J 1 base; bases outside gene matches: 8. DNA of the CDR3: TGTGCCAGCAGCCGTCTAAGGGGGCGGAACACCGGGGAGCTGTTTTTT. Amino acids: CASSRLRGRNTGELFF.

The CDR3 bases are TGCGCCAGCAGCCAAGGCAGGGGTGGTAACACAGATACGCAGTATTTT. Translated, it gives CASSQGRGGNTDTQYF. J is TRBJ2-3 and V is TRBV4-1; maybe TRBD1 (6 bases). The germline V gene encodes CDR1 MGHRA and CDR2 YSYEKL. The V and J ends lost 1 base and 2 bases respectively, with 13 bases between them. The CDR3 spans 16 residues.

This clonotype has only a few counts. The rearrangement uses TRBV7-8 and TRBJ1-3; D gene ambiguous. V lost 1 base, J lost 7 bases, and 5 bases lay in between. The CDR3 totals 12 residues. Per the germline V gene, CDR1 is SGHVS and CDR2 is FQNEAQ. Written as DNA, the CDR3 is TGTGCCAGCAGCTTAGACGTGAACACCATATATTTT. It yields the protein CASSLDVNTIYF.

This clonotype showed up just a few times. The rearrangement joins TRBV20-1 to TRBJ1-1; D is ambiguous. Germline assignment: CDR1 DFQATT and CDR2 SNEGSKA (reference sequence). There are 13 residues in the CDR3. V was cut by 3 bases and J by 0 bases, with 8 bases left in between. This CDR3 reads CSASNHLNTEAFF. DNA for the CDR3: TGCAGTGCTAGTAACCACCTGAACACTGAAGCTTTCTTT.

This clonotype occurred a few times. V gene TRBV7-8 combines with J gene TRBJ2-1; 9 nucleotides match TRBD2. The CDR3 loop spans 15 amino acids. The trim removed 2 bases at V and 8 bases at J, leaving 7 bases unmatched. The germline CDR1 and CDR2 sequences are SGHVS and FQNEAQ. In nucleotides, the CDR3 is TGTGCCAGCAGCTTAATGCGGGGACTAGCACATGAGCAGTTCTTC. This translates into CASSLMRGLAHEQFF.

This clonotype showed up many times. CDR3 nucleotide sequence: TGCGCCAGCAGCCAAGAGCGGGCAGTGGTTCTAAACACCGGGGAGCTGTTTTTT. Amino acid sequence: CASSQERAVVLNTGELFF. The V gene is TRBV4-3, the J gene TRBJ2-2; TRBD2 is a possible D gene (5 bases). V was trimmed by 0 bases and J by 2 bases, leaving 16 bases between them. The CDR3 loop spans 18 amino acids. Germline CDR1 is LGHNA and CDR2 is YSLEER.

This clonotype has a count of ten or more. The rearrangement links TRBV6-5 to TRBJ2-4; no firm D call. V was shortened by 6 bases and J by 5 bases, with 11 bases between the two germline ends. The CDR3 contains 13 residues. Germline loops: CDR1 MNHEY, CDR2 SVGAGI. The CDR3 nucleotides are TGTGCCAGCAGGAGCCCGCTGGAAAACATTCAGTACTTC. This sequence encodes CASRSPLENIQYF.

In its sample, this clonotype was seen a few times. This chain connects TRBV7-9 to TRBJ1-2; D not resolved. The CDR3 has 13 residues. Per the germline V gene, CDR1 is SEHNR and CDR2 is FQNEAQ (reference sequence). Trimming cost V 1 base and J 9 bases, with 12 bases left between them. CDR3 DNA: TGTGCCAGCAGCTTAGGGGAGTTGGGTCGCTACACCTTC. It specifies CASSLGELGRYTF.

This clonotype was counted a few times. V is TRBV20-1 and J is TRBJ1-6; D may be TRBD1 (5 bases). This CDR3 comprises 18 residues. CDR1 and CDR2 (germline): DFQATT, SNEGSKA (reference sequence). The V end lost 6 bases, the J end lost 0 bases, and 21 bases lay between the germline ends. The CDR3 is CSAAPGGDLSSYNSPLHF. Here the CDR3 DNA reads TGCAGTGCCGCCCCCGGAGGGGATCTTAGCTCCTATAATTCACCCCTCCACTTT.